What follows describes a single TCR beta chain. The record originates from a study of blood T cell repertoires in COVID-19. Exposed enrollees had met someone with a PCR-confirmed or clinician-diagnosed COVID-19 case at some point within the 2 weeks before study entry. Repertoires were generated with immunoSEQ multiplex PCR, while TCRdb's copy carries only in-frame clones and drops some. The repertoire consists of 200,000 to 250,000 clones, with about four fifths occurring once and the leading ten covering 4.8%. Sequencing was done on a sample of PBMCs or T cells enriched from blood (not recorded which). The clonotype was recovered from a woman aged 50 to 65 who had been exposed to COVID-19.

As DNA, the CDR3 is TGTGCCAGCAGCCAAGATCATGGACTAACTTTGTCTGGGGCCAACGTCCTGACTTTC. Translation: CASSQDHGLTLSGANVLTF. This chain joins TRBV4-2 and TRBJ2-6; weak D call: TRBD2 (6 bases). Looked up from germline, CDR1 is LGHNA and CDR2 is YNFKEQ. V lost 0 bases and J lost 1, with 16 bases in between. This CDR3 region has 19 residues.